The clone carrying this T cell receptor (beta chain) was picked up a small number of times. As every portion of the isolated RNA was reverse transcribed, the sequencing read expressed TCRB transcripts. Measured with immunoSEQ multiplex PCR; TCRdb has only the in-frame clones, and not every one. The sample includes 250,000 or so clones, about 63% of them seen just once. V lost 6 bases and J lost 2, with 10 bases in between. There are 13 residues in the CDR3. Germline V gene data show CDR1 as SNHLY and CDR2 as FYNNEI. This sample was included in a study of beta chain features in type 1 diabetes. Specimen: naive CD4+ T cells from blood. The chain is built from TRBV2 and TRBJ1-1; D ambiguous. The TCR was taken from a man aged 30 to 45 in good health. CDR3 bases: TGTGCCAGCAGCGGTAACCTCAACACTGAAGCTTTCTTT. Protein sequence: CASSGNLNTEAFF.